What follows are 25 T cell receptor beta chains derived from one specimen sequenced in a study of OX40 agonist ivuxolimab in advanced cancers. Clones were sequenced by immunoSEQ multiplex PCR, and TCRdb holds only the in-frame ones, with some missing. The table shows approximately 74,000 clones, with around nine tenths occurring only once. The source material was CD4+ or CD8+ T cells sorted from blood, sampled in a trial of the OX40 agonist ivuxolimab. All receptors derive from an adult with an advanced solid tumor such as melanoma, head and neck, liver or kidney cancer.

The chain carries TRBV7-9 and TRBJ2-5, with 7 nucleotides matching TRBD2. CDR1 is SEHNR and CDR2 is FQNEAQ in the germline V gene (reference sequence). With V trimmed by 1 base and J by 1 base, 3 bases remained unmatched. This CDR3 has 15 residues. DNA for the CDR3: TGTGCCAGCAGCTTAGATTCTAGCGGCCAAGAGACCCAGTACTTC. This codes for CASSLDSSGQETQYF.

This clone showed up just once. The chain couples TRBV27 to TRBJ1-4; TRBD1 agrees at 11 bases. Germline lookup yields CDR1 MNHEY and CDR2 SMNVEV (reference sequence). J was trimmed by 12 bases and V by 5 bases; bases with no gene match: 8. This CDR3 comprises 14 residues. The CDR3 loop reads CASSTWTGGAELFF. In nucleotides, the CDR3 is TGTGCCAGCAGTACGTGGACAGGGGGCGCCGAACTGTTTTTT. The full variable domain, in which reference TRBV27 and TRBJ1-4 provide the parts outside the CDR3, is EAQVTQNPRYLITVTGKKLTVTCSQNMNHEYMSWYRQDPGLGLRQIYYSMNVEVTDKGDVPEGYKVSRKEKRNFPLILESPSPNQTSLYFCASSTWTGGAELFFGSGTQLSVL.

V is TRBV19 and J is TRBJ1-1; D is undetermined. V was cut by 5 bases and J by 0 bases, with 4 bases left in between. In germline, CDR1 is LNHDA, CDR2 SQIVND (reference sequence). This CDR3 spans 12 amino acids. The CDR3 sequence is CASSGMNTEAFF. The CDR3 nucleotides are TGTGCCAGTAGTGGGATGAACACTGAAGCTTTCTTT.

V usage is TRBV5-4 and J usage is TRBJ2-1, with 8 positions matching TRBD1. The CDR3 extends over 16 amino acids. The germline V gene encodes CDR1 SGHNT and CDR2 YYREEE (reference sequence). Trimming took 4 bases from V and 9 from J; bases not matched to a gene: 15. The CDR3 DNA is TGTGCCAGCAGCCTCTCCCTAGGGGGCAGGGGGCTTGAGCAGTTCTTC. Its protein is CASSLSLGGRGLEQFF.

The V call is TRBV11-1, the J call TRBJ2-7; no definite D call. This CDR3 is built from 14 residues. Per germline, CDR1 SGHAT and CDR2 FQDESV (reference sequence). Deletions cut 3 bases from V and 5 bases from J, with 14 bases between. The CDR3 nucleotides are TGTGCCAGCAGCTTTAGTCTTGGGGAAAACGAGCAGTACTTC. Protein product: CASSFSLGENEQYF.

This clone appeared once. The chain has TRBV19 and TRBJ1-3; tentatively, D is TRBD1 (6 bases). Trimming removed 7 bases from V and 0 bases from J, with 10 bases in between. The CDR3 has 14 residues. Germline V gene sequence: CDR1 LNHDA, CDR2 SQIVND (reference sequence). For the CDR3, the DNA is TGTGCCAGTACAGGGGCCAGCTCTGGAAACACCATATATTTT. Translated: CASTGASSGNTIYF.

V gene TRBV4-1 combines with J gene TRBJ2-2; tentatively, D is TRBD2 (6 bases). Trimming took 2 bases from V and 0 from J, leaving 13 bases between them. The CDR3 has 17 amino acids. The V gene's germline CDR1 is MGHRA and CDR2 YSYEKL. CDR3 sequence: CASSQQWGLTNTGELFF. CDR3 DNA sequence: TGCGCCAGCAGCCAACAATGGGGACTTACGAACACCGGGGAGCTGTTTTTT.

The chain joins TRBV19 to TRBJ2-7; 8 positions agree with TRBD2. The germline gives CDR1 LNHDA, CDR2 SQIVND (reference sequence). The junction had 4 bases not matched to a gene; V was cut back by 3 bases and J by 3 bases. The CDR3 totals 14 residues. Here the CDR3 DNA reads TGTGCCAGTAGTATCGGGGGGGAAGACTACGAGCAGTACTTC. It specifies CASSIGGEDYEQYF.

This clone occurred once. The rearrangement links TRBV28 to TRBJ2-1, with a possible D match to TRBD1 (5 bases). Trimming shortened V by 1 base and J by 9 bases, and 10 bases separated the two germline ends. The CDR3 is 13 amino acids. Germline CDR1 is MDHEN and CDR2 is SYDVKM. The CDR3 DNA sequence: TGTGCCAGCAGTTTATCAGGGTTGACTGAGCAGTTCTTC. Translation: CASSLSGLTEQFF.

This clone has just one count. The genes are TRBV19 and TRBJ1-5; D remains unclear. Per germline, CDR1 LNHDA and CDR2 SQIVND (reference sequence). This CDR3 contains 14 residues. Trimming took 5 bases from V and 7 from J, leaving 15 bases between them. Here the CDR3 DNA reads TGTGCCAGTAGTTTTCGGGCCATTTACCAGCCCCAGCATTTT. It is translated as CASSFRAIYQPQHF.

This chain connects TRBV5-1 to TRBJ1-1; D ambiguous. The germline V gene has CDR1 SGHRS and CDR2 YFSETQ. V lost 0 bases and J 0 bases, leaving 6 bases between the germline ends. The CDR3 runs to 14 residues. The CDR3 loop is CASSLDPMNTEAFF. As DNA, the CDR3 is TGCGCCAGCAGCTTGGATCCCATGAACACTGAAGCTTTCTTT.

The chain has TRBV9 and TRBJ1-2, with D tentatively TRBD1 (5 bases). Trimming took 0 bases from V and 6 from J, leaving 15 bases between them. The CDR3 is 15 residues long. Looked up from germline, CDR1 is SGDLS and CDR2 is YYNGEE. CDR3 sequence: CASSVVRPGTDGYTF. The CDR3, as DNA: TGTGCCAGCAGCGTAGTCCGCCCCGGGACCGATGGCTACACCTTC.

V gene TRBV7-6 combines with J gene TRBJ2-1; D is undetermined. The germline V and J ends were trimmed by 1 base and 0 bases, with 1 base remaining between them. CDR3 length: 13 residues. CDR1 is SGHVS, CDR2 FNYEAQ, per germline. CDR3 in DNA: TGTGCCAGCAGCTTAGGCTCCTACAATGAGCAGTTCTTC. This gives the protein CASSLGSYNEQFF.

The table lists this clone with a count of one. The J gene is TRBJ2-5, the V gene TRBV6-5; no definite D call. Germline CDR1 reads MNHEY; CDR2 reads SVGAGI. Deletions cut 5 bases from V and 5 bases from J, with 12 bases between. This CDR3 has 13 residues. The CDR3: CASSKPRQETQYF. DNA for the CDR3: TGTGCCAGCAGTAAGCCACGCCAGGAGACCCAGTACTTC.

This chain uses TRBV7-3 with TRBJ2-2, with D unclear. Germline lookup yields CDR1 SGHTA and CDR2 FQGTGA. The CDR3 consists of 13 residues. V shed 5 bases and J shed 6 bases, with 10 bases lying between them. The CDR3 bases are TGTGCCAGCAGCGCAGATGGGGCCGGGGAGCTGTTTTTT. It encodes CASSADGAGELFF.

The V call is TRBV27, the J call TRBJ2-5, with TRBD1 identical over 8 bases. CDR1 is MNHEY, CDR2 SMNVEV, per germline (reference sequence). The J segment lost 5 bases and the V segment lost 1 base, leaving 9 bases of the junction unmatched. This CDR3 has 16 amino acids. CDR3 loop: CASSLFSQGDWETQYF. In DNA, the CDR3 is TGTGCCAGCAGTTTATTTTCACAGGGGGATTGGGAGACCCAGTACTTC.

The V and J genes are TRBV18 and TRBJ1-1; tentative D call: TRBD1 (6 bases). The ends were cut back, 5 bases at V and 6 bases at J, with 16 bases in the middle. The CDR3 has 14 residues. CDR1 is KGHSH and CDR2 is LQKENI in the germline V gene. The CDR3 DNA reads TGTGCCAGCTCATACAAGGGGGGGGCCGCTGAAGCTTTCTTT. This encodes CASSYKGGAAEAFF.

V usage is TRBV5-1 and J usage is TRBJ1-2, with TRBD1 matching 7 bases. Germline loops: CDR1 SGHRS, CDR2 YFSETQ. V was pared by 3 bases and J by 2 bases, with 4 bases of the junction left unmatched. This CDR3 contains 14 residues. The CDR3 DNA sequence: TGCGCCAGCAGCTATCCGGGACAGAACTATGGCTACACCTTC. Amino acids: CASSYPGQNYGYTF.

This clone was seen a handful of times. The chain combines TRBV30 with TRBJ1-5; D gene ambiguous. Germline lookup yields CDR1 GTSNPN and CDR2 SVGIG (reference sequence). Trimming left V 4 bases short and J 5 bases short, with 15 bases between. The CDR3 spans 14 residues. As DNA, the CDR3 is TGTGCCTGGAATAGGGCAAGGGAGGATCAGCCCCAGCATTTT. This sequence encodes CAWNRAREDQPQHF.

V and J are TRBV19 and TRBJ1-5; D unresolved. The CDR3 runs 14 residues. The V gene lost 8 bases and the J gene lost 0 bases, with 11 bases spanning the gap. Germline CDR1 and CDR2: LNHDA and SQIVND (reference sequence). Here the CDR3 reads CASSRDYSNQPQHF. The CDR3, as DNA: TGTGCCAGTTCCCGAGACTATAGCAATCAGCCCCAGCATTTT.

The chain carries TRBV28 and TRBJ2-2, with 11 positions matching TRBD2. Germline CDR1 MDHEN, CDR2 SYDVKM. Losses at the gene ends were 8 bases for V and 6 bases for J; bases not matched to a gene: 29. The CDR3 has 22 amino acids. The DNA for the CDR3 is TGTGCCAGCGGGACCGGGACTAGCGGAACCAACGACCCTACTGTAGTAGCCGGGGAGCTGTTTTTT. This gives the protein CASGTGTSGTNDPTVVAGELFF.

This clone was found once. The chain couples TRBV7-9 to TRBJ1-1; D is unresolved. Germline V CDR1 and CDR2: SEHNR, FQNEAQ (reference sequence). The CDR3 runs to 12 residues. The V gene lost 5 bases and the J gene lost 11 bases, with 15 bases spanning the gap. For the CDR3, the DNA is TGTGCCAGCAGCCAGATAAGTCTCGAGGCTTTCTTT. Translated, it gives CASSQISLEAFF. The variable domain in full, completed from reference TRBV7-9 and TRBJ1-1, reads DTGVSQNPRHKITKRGQNVTFRCDPISEHNRLYWYRQTLGQGPEFLTYFQNEAQLEKSRLLSDRFSAERPKGSFSTLEIQRTEQGDSAMYLCASSQISLEAFFGQGTRLTVV.

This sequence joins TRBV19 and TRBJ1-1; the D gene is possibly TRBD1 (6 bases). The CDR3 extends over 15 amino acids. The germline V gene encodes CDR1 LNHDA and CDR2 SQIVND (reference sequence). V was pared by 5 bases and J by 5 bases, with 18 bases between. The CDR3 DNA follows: TGTGCCAGTAGTCCCGGGACATTCCCGGTAACTGAAGCTTTCTTT. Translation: CASSPGTFPVTEAFF.

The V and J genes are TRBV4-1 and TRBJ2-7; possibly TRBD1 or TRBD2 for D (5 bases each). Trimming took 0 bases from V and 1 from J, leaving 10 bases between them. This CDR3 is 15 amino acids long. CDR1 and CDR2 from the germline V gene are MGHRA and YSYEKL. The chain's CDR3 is CASSQDPGLSYEQYF. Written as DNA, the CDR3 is TGCGCCAGCAGCCAAGATCCGGGGCTTTCCTACGAGCAGTACTTC.

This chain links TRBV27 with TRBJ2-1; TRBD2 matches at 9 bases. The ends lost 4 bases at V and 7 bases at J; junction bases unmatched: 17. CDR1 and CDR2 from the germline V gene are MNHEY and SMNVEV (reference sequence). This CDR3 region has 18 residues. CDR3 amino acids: CASSYSGPPGLAGNEQFF. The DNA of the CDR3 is TGTGCCAGCAGTTATTCCGGCCCACCGGGACTAGCTGGTAATGAGCAGTTCTTC.